These 29 T cell receptor beta chains were sequenced from one sample in a study of shared clonotypes between healthy human individuals. This table comes from immunoSEQ multiplex PCR, and its TCRdb copy is limited to in-frame clones, with some not included. The repertoire holds about 960,000 clones, over 60% seen once, with around 1.5% in the top ten. Sequencing was done on a sample of memory CD4+ T cells sorted from blood. Subset specified: CD45RA-negative fraction. These receptor sequences come from a man younger than 30 in good health.

As concerns this clone: The same CDR3 can be traced to other DNA sequences in this sample. The DNA for the CDR3 is TGTGCCACCAGCAGAGATTCATCACCCCTCCACTTT. It encodes CATSRDSSPLHF. The rearrangement joins TRBV15 to TRBJ1-6; no firm D call. Deletions cut 0 bases from V and 10 bases from J, with 4 bases between. Germline V CDR1 and CDR2: LNHNV, YYDKDF (reference sequence). The CDR3 length is 12 residues.

This chain connects TRBV2 to TRBJ2-7, with D possibly matching TRBD2 (6 bases). This CDR3 is 12 amino acids long. CDR1 and CDR2 from the germline V gene are SNHLY and FYNNEI. V was cut by 2 bases and J by 7 bases, with 9 bases left in between. The CDR3 reads CASSETGREQYF. Written as DNA, the CDR3 is TGTGCCAGCAGTGAAACGGGGAGGGAGCAGTACTTC.

In its sample, this clone was seen a few times. Other DNA sequences within the sample encode an identical CDR3. The CDR3 loop reads CATSLLRGTEAFF. The CDR3 DNA is TGTGCCACCAGCTTGCTCAGAGGGACTGAAGCTTTCTTT. The V and J genes are TRBV15 and TRBJ1-1; D not certain. In germline, CDR1 is LNHNV, CDR2 YYDKDF (reference sequence). V lost 5 bases to trimming and J lost 5 bases, with 12 bases between them. This CDR3 spans 13 amino acids.

V gene TRBV7-8 combines with J gene TRBJ2-7; no clear D. V was shortened by 0 bases and J by 2 bases, with 8 bases between the two germline ends. CDR3 length: 14 amino acids. The germline CDR1 and CDR2 sequences are SGHVS and FQNEAQ. CDR3 sequence reads: CASSLAAQTYEQYF. The DNA for the CDR3 is TGTGCCAGCAGCTTAGCGGCACAAACCTACGAGCAGTACTTC.

The J gene is TRBJ1-5, the V gene TRBV2; TRBD1 is a possible D gene (5 bases). CDR1 SNHLY and CDR2 FYNNEI come from the germline V gene. V lost 4 bases, J lost 2 bases, and 15 bases lay in between. This CDR3 is built from 16 residues. CDR3 region: CASSGGTGGGNQPQHF. The CDR3 nucleotides read TGTGCCAGCAGTGGAGGTACGGGGGGAGGCAATCAGCCCCAGCATTTT.

This chain uses TRBV5-1 with TRBJ2-1; 10 nucleotides agree with TRBD2. V lost 4 bases, J lost 15 bases, and 13 bases stayed unmatched. Germline CDR1 is SGHRS and CDR2 is YFSETQ. The CDR3 totals 14 residues. DNA of the CDR3: TGCGCCAGCAGCCGGGGGCTAGCGGGAGAGGGTCCGTTCTTC. It translates to CASSRGLAGEGPFF.

The gene calls are TRBV10-2 and TRBJ2-7; 10 positions match TRBD2. Germline CDR1 reads WSHSY; CDR2 reads SAAADI. The CDR3 extends over 15 amino acids. The junction had 12 bases not matched to a gene; V was cut back by 6 bases and J by 7 bases. DNA for the CDR3: TGCGCCAGCAGGAAAGTAGCGGGAGGCCCCGTGGAGCAGTACTTC. Translation gives CASRKVAGGPVEQYF.

The chain couples TRBV6-6 to TRBJ1-3; D not certain. Germline CDR1 MNHNY, CDR2 SVGAGI (reference sequence). Trimming took 1 base from V and 2 from J, leaving 12 bases between them. The CDR3 sequence is 16 residues long. DNA of the CDR3: TGTGCCAGCAGTTACTGGGTCAACAGTGCTGGAAACACCATATATTTT. It specifies CASSYWVNSAGNTIYF.

The chain is built from TRBV4-1 and TRBJ1-2, with D possibly being TRBD1 (5 bases). This CDR3 contains 15 residues. Between the trimmed V and J ends, which lost 4 bases and 0 bases, there was a span of 12 bases. CDR1 is MGHRA, CDR2 YSYEKL, per germline. CDR3 residues: CASSPRRDSNYGYTF. The CDR3 region has the DNA TGCGCCAGCAGCCCGAGGCGGGACTCTAACTATGGCTACACCTTC.

About this clone: Other DNA sequences in the same sample also yield this CDR3. This chain uses TRBV20-1 with TRBJ2-1; unclear D gene. In germline, CDR1 is DFQATT, CDR2 SNEGSKA (reference sequence). The CDR3 is made up of 10 amino acids. V was clipped by 3 bases and J by 7 bases, with 4 bases between them. CDR3 region: CSASSNEQFF. The CDR3 DNA is TGCAGTGCTAGCTCAAATGAGCAGTTCTTC.

The V call is TRBV4-2, the J call TRBJ2-1; TRBD2 matches 10 bases. CDR1 is LGHNA and CDR2 is YNFKEQ in the germline V gene. This CDR3 has 18 residues. With 4 bases clipped from V and 2 bases from J, the junction kept 11 bases outside the gene matches. The CDR3 nucleotides read TGTGCCAGCAGCCGAGCTCTAGCTAGCGGGAGTACCTACAATGAGCAGTTCTTC. This translates into CASSRALASGSTYNEQFF.

The genes are TRBV5-1 and TRBJ1-6; a possible D gene is TRBD1 (5 bases). Looked up from germline, CDR1 is SGHRS and CDR2 is YFSETQ. V was trimmed by 0 bases and J by 7 bases, leaving 17 bases between them. CDR3 size: 17 residues. The CDR3 spells CASSLGARDGHNSPLHF. The DNA for the CDR3 is TGCGCCAGCAGCTTGGGCGCGAGGGACGGGCACAATTCACCCCTCCACTTT.

V gene TRBV7-9 combines with J gene TRBJ1-2; D possibly corresponds to TRBD1 (5 bases). V was shortened by 1 base and J by 7 bases, with 19 bases between the two germline ends. This CDR3 comprises 16 residues. Per the germline V gene, CDR1 is SEHNR and CDR2 is FQNEAQ (reference sequence). CDR3 DNA sequence: TGTGCCAGCAGCTTAGGGGCACAAGGGACGCGTGGTGGCTACACCTTC. Protein: CASSLGAQGTRGGYTF.

The chain recombines TRBV9 with TRBJ1-3, with a weak D call TRBD1 (6 bases). V lost 2 bases and J 0 bases, leaving 9 bases between the germline ends. Germline-derived CDR1 and CDR2 are SGDLS and YYNGEE. CDR3 length: 15 residues. CDR3 amino acids: CASSVRQDSGNTIYF. DNA for the CDR3: TGTGCCAGCAGCGTCAGACAGGACTCTGGAAACACCATATATTTT.

This clone has a single count. V usage is TRBV9 and J usage is TRBJ2-3; no clear D gene. Trimming pared 4 bases from V and 1 base from J, leaving 10 bases between. This CDR3 region has 14 residues. Germline CDR1 and CDR2: SGDLS and YYNGEE. As DNA, the CDR3 is TGTGCCAGCAGCTCTATGACTCGCACAGATACGCAGTATTTT. Translating gives CASSSMTRTDTQYF.

The V and J genes are TRBV5-1 and TRBJ1-1; D gene ambiguous. Germline CDR1 and CDR2: SGHRS and YFSETQ. Trimming pared 2 bases from V and 2 bases from J, leaving 7 bases between. This CDR3 is 13 amino acids long. The CDR3 reads CASSFTSNTEAFF. CDR3 DNA sequence: TGCGCCAGCAGCTTTACTTCAAACACTGAAGCTTTCTTT.

This clone was seen a single time. V gene TRBV15 combines with J gene TRBJ2-7; D is unclear. V lost 0 bases, J lost 2 bases, and 5 bases lay in between. This CDR3 is 13 amino acids long. Germline values: CDR1 LNHNV, CDR2 YYDKDF (reference sequence). The CDR3 bases are TGTGCCACCAGCAGAGATCCAGCCTACGAGCAGTACTTC. This translates into CATSRDPAYEQYF.

V gene TRBV10-1 combines with J gene TRBJ1-5; maybe TRBD1 (6 bases). The CDR3 has 17 residues. Germline-derived CDR1 and CDR2 are WNHNN and SYGVQD (reference sequence). With 9 bases removed from V and 4 bases from J, the gap between germline ends came to 25 bases. In DNA, the CDR3 is TGCGCCAGTACCTTAGACCTGCGGACAGACGAAAATCAGCCCCAGCATTTT. Its translation: CASTLDLRTDENQPQHF.

This clone was detected a few times. J is TRBJ2-1 and V is TRBV9; tentative D call: TRBD2 (5 bases). CDR1 SGDLS and CDR2 YYNGEE come from the germline V gene. The CDR3 length is 14 residues. The germline V and J ends were trimmed by 0 bases and 10 bases, with 14 bases remaining between them. Here the CDR3 DNA reads TGTGCCAGCAGCGTAGGGGTAGACCCGGGGGAGCAGTTCTTC. It is translated as CASSVGVDPGEQFF.

The chain carries TRBV6-4 and TRBJ1-6, with 7 bases aligning to TRBD1. The germline V gene has CDR1 MRHNA and CDR2 SNTAGT. J was trimmed by 5 bases and V by 4 bases; bases with no gene match: 5. The CDR3 length is 15 residues. DNA of the CDR3: TGTGCCAGCAGTGTGGCAGGGACAGATAATTCACCCCTCCACTTT. Encoded protein: CASSVAGTDNSPLHF.

This chain uses TRBV5-4 with TRBJ2-4; 8 positions match TRBD1. The CDR3 totals 16 residues. Germline V CDR1 and CDR2: SGHNT, YYREEE (reference sequence). Losses at the gene ends were 0 bases for V and 1 base for J; bases not matched to a gene: 3. The CDR3 protein is CASSLAGGAAKNIQYF. The CDR3 DNA sequence: TGTGCCAGCAGCTTGGCAGGGGGCGCTGCCAAAAACATTCAGTACTTC.

The rearrangement joins TRBV12-5 to TRBJ2-7; the D is unclear. Trimming removed 3 bases from V and 0 bases from J, with 15 bases in between. Germline V gives CDR1 LGHNT, CDR2 FRNRAP. This CDR3 has 16 amino acids. The DNA for the CDR3 is TGTGCTAGTGGTTTAAGTCTGGCGGAGAGCTCCTACGAGCAGTACTTC. Translating gives CASGLSLAESSYEQYF. Full variable domain (missing parts from reference TRBV12-5 and TRBJ2-7): DARVTQTPRHKVTEMGQEVTMRCQPILGHNTVFWYRQTMMQGLELLAYFRNRAPLDDSGMPKDRFSAEMPDATLATLKIQPSEPRDSAVYFCASGLSLAESSYEQYFGPGTRLTVT.

V is TRBV6-5 and J is TRBJ2-2; 9 bases align to TRBD1. The germline gives CDR1 MNHEY, CDR2 SVGAGI. This CDR3 spans 15 amino acids. After removal of 6 bases from V and 4 bases from J, the junction contained 6 bases not matched to a gene. The CDR3 region is CASRLGQGSTGELFF. CDR3 DNA sequence: TGTGCCAGCAGACTCGGACAGGGGTCCACCGGGGAGCTGTTTTTT.

This clone was counted between two and nine times. V is TRBV10-2 and J is TRBJ1-1; no definite D call. The ends were cut back, 2 bases at V and 4 bases at J, with 14 bases in the middle. The CDR3 totals 15 residues. The germline V gene encodes CDR1 WSHSY and CDR2 SAAADI. The CDR3 region has the DNA TGCGCCAGCAGTGAGGTAACGGGCGTGGGCACTGAAGCTTTCTTT. Its protein product is CASSEVTGVGTEAFF.

V usage is TRBV11-2 and J usage is TRBJ2-6; D remains unclear. The V and J ends lost 1 base and 1 base respectively, with 14 bases between them. The CDR3 spans 18 residues. Germline CDR1 SGHAT, CDR2 FQNNGV. CDR3 sequence: CASSLGFPVYSGANVLTF. CDR3 in DNA: TGTGCCAGCAGCTTAGGTTTCCCAGTCTATTCTGGGGCCAACGTCCTGACTTTC.

The V and J genes are TRBV27 and TRBJ2-5; TRBD1 matches 7 bases. In germline, CDR1 is MNHEY, CDR2 SMNVEV (reference sequence). Unmatched junction bases numbered 3, after V lost 6 bases and J lost 2 bases. The CDR3 consists of 13 residues. This CDR3 is CASRVQGQETQYF. CDR3 nucleotide sequence: TGTGCCAGCAGAGTACAGGGGCAAGAGACCCAGTACTTC.

The V and J genes are TRBV30 and TRBJ2-7; TRBD1 agrees at 10 bases. The CDR3 loop spans 13 amino acids. Germline V gives CDR1 GTSNPN, CDR2 SVGIG (reference sequence). Trimming removed 2 bases from V and 9 bases from J; junction bases left unmatched: 7. In nucleotides, the CDR3 is TGTGCCTGGAGTCTAGACAGGGGGCGGGTGCAGTACTTC. Translation gives CAWSLDRGRVQYF.

The chain uses TRBV6-5 and TRBJ1-3; 7 positions match TRBD1. Unmatched junction bases numbered 3, after V lost 4 bases and J lost 0 bases. Germline V gene lookup returns CDR1 MNHEY and CDR2 SVGAGI. The CDR3 loop spans 15 amino acids. This CDR3 is CASSSDRASGNTIYF. The CDR3 region has the DNA TGTGCCAGCAGTTCCGACAGGGCCTCTGGAAACACCATATATTTT.

The V gene is TRBV7-9, the J gene TRBJ1-5; a possible D gene is TRBD1 (6 bases). CDR1 is SEHNR, CDR2 FQNEAQ, per germline (reference sequence). Between the trimmed V and J ends, which lost 7 bases and 0 bases, there was a span of 7 bases. There are 13 residues in the CDR3. CDR3 protein: CASNRDSNQPQHF. CDR3 nucleotide sequence: TGTGCCAGCAACAGGGATAGCAATCAGCCCCAGCATTTT.